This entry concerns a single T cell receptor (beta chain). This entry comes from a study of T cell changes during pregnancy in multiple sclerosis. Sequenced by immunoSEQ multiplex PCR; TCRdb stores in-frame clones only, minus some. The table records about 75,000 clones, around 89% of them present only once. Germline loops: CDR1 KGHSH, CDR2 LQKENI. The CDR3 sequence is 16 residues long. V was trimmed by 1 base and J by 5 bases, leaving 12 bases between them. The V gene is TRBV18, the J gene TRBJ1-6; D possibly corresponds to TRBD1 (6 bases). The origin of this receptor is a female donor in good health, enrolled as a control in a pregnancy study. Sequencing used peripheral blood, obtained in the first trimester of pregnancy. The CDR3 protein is CASSPRRDMDNSPLHF. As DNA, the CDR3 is TGTGCCAGCTCACCACGACGGGACATGGATAATTCACCCCTCCACTTT.